The clone carrying this TCR beta chain was picked up a small number of times. What it binds is not known. The data were obtained in a study of cytomegalovirus exposure and HLA in healthy donors. General observations from the study: Altogether, some 170 TCR beta chains were recorded as cytomegalovirus-associated. In a later analysis, a genetic analysis reported fewer productive-TCR N-insertions in an Asian-associated ancestry cluster than the cohort average.

It was with 60 Vbeta and 13 Jbeta primers that the PCR ran. Libraries were prepared by immunoSEQ multiplex PCR; TCRdb keeps only in-frame clonotypes and omits some of them. The sample has more than 95,000 clones, around 10% seen once. V was cut by 3 bases and J by 0 bases, with 11 bases left in between. Looked up from germline, CDR1 is LNHNV and CDR2 is YYDKDF (reference sequence). This CDR3 is built from 15 residues. The origin of this receptor is a man aged 40-50 years in good health and CMV-seropositive. The sample was PBMCs. This rearrangement joins TRBV15 to TRBJ1-1; D call uncertain. CDR3: CATSRTRLLNTEAFF. CDR3 nucleotide sequence: TGTGCCACCAGCAGGACTCGGCTACTGAACACTGAAGCTTTCTTT.